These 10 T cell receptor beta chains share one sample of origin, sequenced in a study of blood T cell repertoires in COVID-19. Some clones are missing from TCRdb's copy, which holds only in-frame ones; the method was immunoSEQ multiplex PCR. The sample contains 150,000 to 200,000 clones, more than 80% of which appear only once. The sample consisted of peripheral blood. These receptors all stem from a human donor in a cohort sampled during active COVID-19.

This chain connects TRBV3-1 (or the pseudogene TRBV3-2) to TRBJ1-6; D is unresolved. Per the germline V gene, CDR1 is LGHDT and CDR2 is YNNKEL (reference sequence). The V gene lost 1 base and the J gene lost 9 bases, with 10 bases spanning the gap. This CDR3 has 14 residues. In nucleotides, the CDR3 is TGTGCCAGCAGCCAAGGAGGGAGCGGTTCACCCCTCCACTTT. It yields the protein CASSQGGSGSPLHF.

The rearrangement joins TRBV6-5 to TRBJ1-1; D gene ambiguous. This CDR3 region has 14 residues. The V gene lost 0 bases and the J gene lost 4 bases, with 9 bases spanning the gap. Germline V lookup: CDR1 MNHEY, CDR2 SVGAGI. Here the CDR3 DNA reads TGTGCCAGCAGTTACTCGAAACTGCTCACTGAAGCTTTCTTT. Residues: CASSYSKLLTEAFF.

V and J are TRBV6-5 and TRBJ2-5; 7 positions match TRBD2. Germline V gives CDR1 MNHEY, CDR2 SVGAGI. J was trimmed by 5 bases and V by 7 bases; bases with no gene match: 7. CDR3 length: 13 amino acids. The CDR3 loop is CASIASGAETQYF. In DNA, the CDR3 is TGTGCCAGCATCGCCAGCGGGGCGGAGACCCAGTACTTC.

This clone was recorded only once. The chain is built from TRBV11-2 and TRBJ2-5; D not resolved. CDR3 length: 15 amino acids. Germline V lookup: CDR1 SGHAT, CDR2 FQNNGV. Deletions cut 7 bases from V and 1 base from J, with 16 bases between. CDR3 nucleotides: TGTGCCAGCACAACGAGGTTATCGGCCCAAGAGACCCAGTACTTC. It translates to CASTTRLSAQETQYF.

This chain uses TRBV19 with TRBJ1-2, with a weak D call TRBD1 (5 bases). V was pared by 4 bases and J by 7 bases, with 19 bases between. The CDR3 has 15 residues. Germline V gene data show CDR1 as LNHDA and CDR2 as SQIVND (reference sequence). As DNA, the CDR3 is TGTGCCAGTAGTACCTCCCGTCAGGGATTCGGTGGCTACACCTTC. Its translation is CASSTSRQGFGGYTF. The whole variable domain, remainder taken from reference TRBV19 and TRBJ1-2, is DGGITQSPKYLFRKEGQNVTLSCEQNLNHDAMYWYRQDPGQGLRLIYYSQIVNDFQKGDIAEGYSVSREKKESFPLTVTSAQKNPTAFYLCASSTSRQGFGGYTFGSGTRLTVV.

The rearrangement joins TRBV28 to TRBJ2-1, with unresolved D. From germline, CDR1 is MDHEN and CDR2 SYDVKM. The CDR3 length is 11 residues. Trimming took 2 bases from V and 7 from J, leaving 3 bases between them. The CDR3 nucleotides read TGTGCCAGCAGTTTACAGAATGAGCAGTTCTTC. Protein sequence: CASSLQNEQFF.

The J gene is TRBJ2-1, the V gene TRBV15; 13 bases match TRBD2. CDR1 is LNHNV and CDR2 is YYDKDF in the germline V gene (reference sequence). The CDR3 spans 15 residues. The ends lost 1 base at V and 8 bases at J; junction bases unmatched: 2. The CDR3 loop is CATSRGTSGSDEQFF. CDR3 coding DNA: TGTGCCACCAGCAGAGGGACTAGCGGGAGCGATGAGCAGTTCTTC. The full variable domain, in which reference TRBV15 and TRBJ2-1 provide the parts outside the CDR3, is DAMVIQNPRYQVTQFGKPVTLSCSQTLNHNVMYWYQQKSSQAPKLLFHYYDKDFNNEADTPDNFQSRRPNTSFCFLDIRSPGLGDTAMYLCATSRGTSGSDEQFFGPGTRLTVL.

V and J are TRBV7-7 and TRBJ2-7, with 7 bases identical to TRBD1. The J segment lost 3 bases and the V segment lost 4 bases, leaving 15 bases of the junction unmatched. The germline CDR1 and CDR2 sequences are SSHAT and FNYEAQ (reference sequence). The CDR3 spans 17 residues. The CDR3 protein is CASSSWGEQGINYEQYF. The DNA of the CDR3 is TGTGCCAGCAGCTCATGGGGAGAACAGGGGATTAACTACGAGCAGTACTTC.

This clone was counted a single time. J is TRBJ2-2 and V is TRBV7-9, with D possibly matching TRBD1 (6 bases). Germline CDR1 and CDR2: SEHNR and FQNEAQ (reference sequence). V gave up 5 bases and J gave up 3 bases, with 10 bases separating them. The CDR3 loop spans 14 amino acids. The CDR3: CASSQNRDTGELFF. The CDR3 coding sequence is TGTGCCAGCAGCCAGAACAGGGACACCGGGGAGCTGTTTTTT.

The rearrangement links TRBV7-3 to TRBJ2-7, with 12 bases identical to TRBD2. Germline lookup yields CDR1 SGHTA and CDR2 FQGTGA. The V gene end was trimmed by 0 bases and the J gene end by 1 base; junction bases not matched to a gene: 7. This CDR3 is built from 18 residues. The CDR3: CASSLTPPTSGSSYEQYF. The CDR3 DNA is TGTGCCAGCAGCTTAACGCCGCCGACTAGCGGGAGTTCCTACGAGCAGTACTTC.